The entry below gives a single T cell receptor beta chain sequence along with its context. Its antigen is unknown. This table comes from immunoSEQ multiplex PCR, and its TCRdb copy is limited to in-frame clones, with some not included. The sample comprises roughly 50,000 clones, about 80% of which are singletons, and approximately 3.2% rests with the top ten. This entry is derived from a study of PD-1 blockade in mismatch repair-deficient tumors. At the level of the study: Patients had some twelve mismatch repair-deficient cancer types, all previously treated and progressing. Points from the study as a whole: Tumor-resident clones, often absent from pretreatment blood, expanded after pembrolizumab and then contracted.

Mismatch repair deficiency was confirmed in all patients, by PCR or immunohistochemistry. A few pembrolizumab responders had their TCRs sequenced. This CDR3 region has 14 residues. The germline V gene encodes CDR1 MDHEN and CDR2 SYDVKM. V trimming: 6 bases; J trimming: 2 bases; junction bases outside the gene matches: 5. This rearrangement joins TRBV28 to TRBJ2-7; the match to TRBD1 covers 9 bases. Sample: peripheral blood, taken 4 weeks after starting pembrolizumab. This clonotype was obtained from an adult with mismatch repair-deficient cancer. The CDR3 DNA reads TGTGCCAGCAGCGTGGGACAGGGTCCCTACGAGCAGTACTTC. Amino acids: CASSVGQGPYEQYF.